The 8 T cell receptor beta chains below all came from one sample that was sequenced in a study of cytomegalovirus exposure and HLA in healthy donors. PCR primers comprised 60 Vbeta and 13 Jbeta primers. Libraries were prepared by immunoSEQ multiplex PCR; TCRdb keeps only in-frame clonotypes and omits some of them. The sample includes about 180,000 clones, around 74% seen only once; the top ten take approximately 2.3%. The specimen sequenced was PBMCs. These receptors were obtained from a female donor in good health and CMV-seronegative.

The chain employs TRBV5-1 and TRBJ1-2; D is ambiguous. The CDR3 is 14 amino acids. V was cut by 1 base and J by 7 bases, with 14 bases left in between. In germline, CDR1 is SGHRS, CDR2 YFSETQ. CDR3 loop: CASSLSAGTAGYTF. The CDR3 DNA is TGCGCCAGCAGCTTGTCTGCGGGAACAGCTGGCTACACCTTC.

This clone came up once. The gene calls are TRBV6-5 and TRBJ2-1, with 11 bases aligning to TRBD2. After removal of 0 bases from V and 10 bases from J, the junction contained 5 bases not matched to a gene. This CDR3 has 15 residues. Germline CDR1 is MNHEY and CDR2 is SVGAGI. CDR3 coding DNA: TGTGCCAGCAGTTACTCCACTAGCGGGAGCAACGAGCAGTTCTTC. It translates to CASSYSTSGSNEQFF.

The CDR3, as DNA: TGCAGCGTTGATTGGGGCAGGGGGCCAGGAAACACTGAAGCTTTCTTT. Encoded protein: CSVDWGRGPGNTEAFF. This sequence joins TRBV29-1 and TRBJ1-1; TRBD1 aligns across 8 bases. The V and J ends lost 3 bases and 2 bases, in that order; junction bases with no gene match: 11. The CDR3 has 16 amino acids. Germline loops: CDR1 SQVTM, CDR2 ANQGSEA.

This clone was observed a few times. The J gene is TRBJ2-7, the V gene TRBV9, with no clear D. V lost 0 bases to trimming and J lost 4 bases, with 11 bases between them. The CDR3 sequence is 14 residues long. Germline-derived CDR1 and CDR2 are SGDLS and YYNGEE. CDR3 protein: CASSVAPGAYEQYF. DNA for the CDR3: TGTGCCAGCAGCGTAGCCCCGGGTGCGTACGAGCAGTACTTC.

The gene calls are TRBV19 and TRBJ1-1; D might be TRBD1 (5 bases). The CDR3 runs to 13 residues. Germline V gene data show CDR1 as LNHDA and CDR2 as SQIVND (reference sequence). V was shortened by 4 bases and J by 2 bases, with 8 bases between the two germline ends. CDR3 sequence: CASSNGANTEAFF. Written as DNA, the CDR3 is TGTGCCAGTAGTAATGGGGCTAACACTGAAGCTTTCTTT. The full variable domain, rest sourced from reference TRBV19 and TRBJ1-1, is DGGITQSPKYLFRKEGQNVTLSCEQNLNHDAMYWYRQDPGQGLRLIYYSQIVNDFQKGDIAEGYSVSREKKESFPLTVTSAQKNPTAFYLCASSNGANTEAFFGQGTRLTVV.

The chain uses TRBV28 and TRBJ1-3; D is ambiguous. The V gene lost 5 bases and the J gene lost 0 bases, with 8 bases spanning the gap. This CDR3 has 14 amino acids. Germline V CDR1 and CDR2: MDHEN, SYDVKM. CDR3 nucleotides: TGTGCCAGCAGTGATGGCAGCTCTGGAAACACCATATATTTT. Translated, it gives CASSDGSSGNTIYF.

The genes are TRBV19 and TRBJ1-1, with TRBD1 matching 10 bases. V was clipped by 6 bases and J by 1 base; unmatched bases: 2. Looked up from germline, CDR1 is LNHDA and CDR2 is SQIVND (reference sequence). This CDR3 comprises 14 residues. The CDR3 sequence is CASSRDRGNTEAFF. The CDR3 DNA follows: TGTGCCAGTAGCCGGGACAGGGGGAACACTGAAGCTTTCTTT.

This clone was picked up a small number of times. This sequence joins TRBV9 and TRBJ2-1; 7 bases line up with TRBD1. The germline gives CDR1 SGDLS, CDR2 YYNGEE. The length of the CDR3 is 13 residues. The J segment lost 9 bases and the V segment lost 0 bases, leaving 3 bases of the junction unmatched. The CDR3 is CASSVDRDSEQFF. The CDR3 DNA reads TGTGCCAGCAGCGTAGACAGGGACAGTGAGCAGTTCTTC. Full variable domain (missing parts from reference TRBV9 and TRBJ2-1): DSGVTQTPKHLITATGQRVTLRCSPRSGDLSVYWYQQSLDQGLQFLIQYYNGEERAKGNILERFSAQQFPDLHSELNLSSLELGDSALYFCASSVDRDSEQFFGPGTRLTVL.